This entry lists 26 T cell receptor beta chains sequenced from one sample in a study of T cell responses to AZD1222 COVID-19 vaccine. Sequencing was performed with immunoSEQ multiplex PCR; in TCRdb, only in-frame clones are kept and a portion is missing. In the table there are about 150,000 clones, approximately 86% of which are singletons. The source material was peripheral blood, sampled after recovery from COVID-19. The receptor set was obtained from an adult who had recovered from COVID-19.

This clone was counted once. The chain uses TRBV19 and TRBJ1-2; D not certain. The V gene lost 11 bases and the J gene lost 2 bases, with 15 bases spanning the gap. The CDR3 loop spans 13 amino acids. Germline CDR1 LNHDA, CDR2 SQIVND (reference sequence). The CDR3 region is CAGSHSLNYGYTF. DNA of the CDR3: TGTGCCGGTTCACACAGCTTAAACTATGGCTACACCTTC.

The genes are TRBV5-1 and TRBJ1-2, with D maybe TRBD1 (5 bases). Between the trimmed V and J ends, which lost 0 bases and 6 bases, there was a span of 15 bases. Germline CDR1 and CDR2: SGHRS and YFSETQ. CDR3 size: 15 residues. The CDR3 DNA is TGCGCCAGCAGCTTGGTTGCGCAGGGCTCTAATGGCTACACCTTC. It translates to CASSLVAQGSNGYTF.

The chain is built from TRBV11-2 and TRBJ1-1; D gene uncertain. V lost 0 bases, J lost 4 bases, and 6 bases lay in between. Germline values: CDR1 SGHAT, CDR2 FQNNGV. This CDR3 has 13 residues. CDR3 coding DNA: TGTGCCAGCAGCTTAGAACGGGGCACTGAAGCTTTCTTT. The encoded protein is CASSLERGTEAFF.

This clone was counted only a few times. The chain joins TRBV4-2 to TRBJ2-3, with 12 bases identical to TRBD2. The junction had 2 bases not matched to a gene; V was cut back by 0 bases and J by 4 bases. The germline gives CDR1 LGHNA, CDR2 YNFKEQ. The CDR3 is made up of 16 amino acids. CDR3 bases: TGTGCCAGCAGCCAAGATACTAGCGGGGGGCCAGATACGCAGTATTTT. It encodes CASSQDTSGGPDTQYF.

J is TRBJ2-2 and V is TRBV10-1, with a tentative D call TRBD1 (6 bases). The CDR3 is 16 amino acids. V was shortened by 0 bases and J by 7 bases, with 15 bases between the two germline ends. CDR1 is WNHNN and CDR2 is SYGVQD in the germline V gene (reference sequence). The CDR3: CASSESTGSVSGELFF. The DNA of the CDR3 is TGCGCCAGCAGTGAGTCAACAGGGTCGGTGAGCGGGGAGCTGTTTTTT.

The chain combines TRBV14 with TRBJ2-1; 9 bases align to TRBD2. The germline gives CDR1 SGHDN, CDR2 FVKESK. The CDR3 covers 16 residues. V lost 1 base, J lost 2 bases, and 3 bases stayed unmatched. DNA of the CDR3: TGTGCCAGCAGCCAAGTGACTAGCGGAACCTACAATGAGCAGTTCTTC. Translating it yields CASSQVTSGTYNEQFF.

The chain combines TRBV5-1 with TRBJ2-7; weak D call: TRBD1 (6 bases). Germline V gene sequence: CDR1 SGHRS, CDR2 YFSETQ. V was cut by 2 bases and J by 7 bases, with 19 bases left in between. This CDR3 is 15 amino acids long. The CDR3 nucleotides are TGCGCCAGCAGCTTAGATGGGGGCCGTTCCTTGGAGCAGTACTTC. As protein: CASSLDGGRSLEQYF.

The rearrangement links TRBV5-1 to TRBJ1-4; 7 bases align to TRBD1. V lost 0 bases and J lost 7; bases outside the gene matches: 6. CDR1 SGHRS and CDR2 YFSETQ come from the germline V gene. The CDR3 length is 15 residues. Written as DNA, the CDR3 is TGCGCCAGCAGCTTGGGACAGGGCGTGACTGAAAAACTGTTTTTT. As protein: CASSLGQGVTEKLFF. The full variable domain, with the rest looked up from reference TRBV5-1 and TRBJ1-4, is KAGVTQTPRYLIKTRGQQVTLSCSPISGHRSVSWYQQTPGQGLQFLFEYFSETQRNKGNFPGRFSGRQFSNSRSEMNVSTLELGDSALYLCASSLGQGVTEKLFFGSGTQLSVL.

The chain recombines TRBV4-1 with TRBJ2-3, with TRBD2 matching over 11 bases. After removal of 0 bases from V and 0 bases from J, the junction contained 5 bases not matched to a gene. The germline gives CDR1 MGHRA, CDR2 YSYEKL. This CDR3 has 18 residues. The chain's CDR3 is CASSQESSGGLSTDTQYF. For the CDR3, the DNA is TGCGCCAGCAGCCAAGAGTCTAGCGGGGGGCTGAGCACAGATACGCAGTATTTT.

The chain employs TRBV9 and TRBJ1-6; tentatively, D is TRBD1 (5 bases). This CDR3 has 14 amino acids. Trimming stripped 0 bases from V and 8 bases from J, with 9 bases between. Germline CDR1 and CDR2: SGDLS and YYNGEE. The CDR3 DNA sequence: TGTGCCAGCAGCGTAGTAGGGGACGATTCACCCCTCCACTTT. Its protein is CASSVVGDDSPLHF.

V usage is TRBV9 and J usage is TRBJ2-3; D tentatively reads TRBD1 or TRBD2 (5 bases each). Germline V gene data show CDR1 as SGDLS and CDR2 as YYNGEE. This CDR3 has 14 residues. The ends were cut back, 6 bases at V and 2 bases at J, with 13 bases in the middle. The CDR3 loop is CASTQGRITDTQYF. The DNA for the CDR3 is TGTGCCAGCACCCAGGGACGGATCACAGATACGCAGTATTTT.

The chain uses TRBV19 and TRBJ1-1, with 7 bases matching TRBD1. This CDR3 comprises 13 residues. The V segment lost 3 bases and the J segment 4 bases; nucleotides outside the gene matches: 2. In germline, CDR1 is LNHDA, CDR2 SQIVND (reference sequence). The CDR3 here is CASSITGVTEAFF. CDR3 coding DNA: TGTGCCAGTAGTATTACAGGGGTCACTGAAGCTTTCTTT.

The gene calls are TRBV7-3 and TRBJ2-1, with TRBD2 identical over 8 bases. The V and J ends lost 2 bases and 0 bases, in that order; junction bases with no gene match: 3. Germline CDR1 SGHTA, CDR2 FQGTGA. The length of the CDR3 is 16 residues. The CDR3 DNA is TGTGCCAGCAGCTTACCCAGCGGGAGCTCCTACAATGAGCAGTTCTTC. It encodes CASSLPSGSSYNEQFF. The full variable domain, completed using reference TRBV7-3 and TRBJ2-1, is GAGVSQTPSNKVTEKGKYVELRCDPISGHTALYWYRQSLGQGPEFLIYFQGTGAADDSGLPNDRFFAVRPEGSVSTLKIQRTERGDSAVYLCASSLPSGSSYNEQFFGPGTRLTVL.

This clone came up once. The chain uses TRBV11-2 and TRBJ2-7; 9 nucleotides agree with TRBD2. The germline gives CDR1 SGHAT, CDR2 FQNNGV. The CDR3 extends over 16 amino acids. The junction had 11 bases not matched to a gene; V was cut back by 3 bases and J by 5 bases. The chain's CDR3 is CASSFDRLAESNEQYF. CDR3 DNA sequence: TGTGCCAGCAGCTTCGACCGACTAGCGGAGTCTAACGAGCAGTACTTC.

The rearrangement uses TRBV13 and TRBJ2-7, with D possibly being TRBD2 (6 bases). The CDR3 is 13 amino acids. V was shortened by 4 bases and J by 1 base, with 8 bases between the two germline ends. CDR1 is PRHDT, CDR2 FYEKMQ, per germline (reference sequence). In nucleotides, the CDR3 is TGTGCCAGCAGCTCGGGACTGTCCTACGAGCAGTACTTC. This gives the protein CASSSGLSYEQYF.

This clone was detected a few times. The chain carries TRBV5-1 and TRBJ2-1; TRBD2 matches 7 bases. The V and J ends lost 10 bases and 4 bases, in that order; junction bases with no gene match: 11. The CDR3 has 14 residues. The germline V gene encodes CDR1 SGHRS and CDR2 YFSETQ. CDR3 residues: CASQRDRIYNEQFF. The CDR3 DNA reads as TGCGCCTCCCAGCGGGACCGAATTTACAATGAGCAGTTCTTC.

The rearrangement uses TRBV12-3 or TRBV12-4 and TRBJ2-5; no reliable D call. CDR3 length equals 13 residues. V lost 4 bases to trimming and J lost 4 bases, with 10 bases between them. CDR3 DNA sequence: TGTGCCAGCAGTTCCGCAAGGGCAGAGACCCAGTACTTC. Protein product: CASSSARAETQYF.

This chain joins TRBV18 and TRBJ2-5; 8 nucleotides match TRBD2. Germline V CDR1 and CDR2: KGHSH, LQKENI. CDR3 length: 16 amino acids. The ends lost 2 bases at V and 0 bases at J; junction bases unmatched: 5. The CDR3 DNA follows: TGTGCCAGCTCACCAAGGCGGGGGGCTAACCAAGAGACCCAGTACTTC. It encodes CASSPRRGANQETQYF.

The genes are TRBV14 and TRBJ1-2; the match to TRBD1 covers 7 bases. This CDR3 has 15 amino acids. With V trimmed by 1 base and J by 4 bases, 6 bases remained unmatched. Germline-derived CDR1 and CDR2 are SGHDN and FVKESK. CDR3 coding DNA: TGTGCCAGCAGCCAAGTGCAGGGGGTTCGCTATGGCTACACCTTC. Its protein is CASSQVQGVRYGYTF.

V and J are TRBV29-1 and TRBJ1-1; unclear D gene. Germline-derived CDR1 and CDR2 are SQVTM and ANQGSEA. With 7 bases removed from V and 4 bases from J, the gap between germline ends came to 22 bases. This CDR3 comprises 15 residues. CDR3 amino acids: CSANGPNGRGTEAFF. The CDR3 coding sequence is TGCAGCGCCAACGGCCCAAATGGTCGTGGCACTGAAGCTTTCTTT.

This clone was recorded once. CDR3 in amino acids: CASSPQGDTEAFF. The CDR3 nucleotides read TGTGCCAGCAGCCCCCAGGGGGACACTGAAGCTTTCTTT. The chain employs TRBV6-2 or TRBV6-3 and TRBJ1-1; TRBD1 matches 7 bases. The CDR3 contains 13 residues. Unmatched junction bases numbered 4, after V lost 6 bases and J lost 3 bases. The germline CDR1 and CDR2 sequences are MNHEY and SVGEGT.

CDR3 DNA sequence: TGTGCCAGCAGTAGGGCTAGCGGGAGGGATTACAATGAGCAGTTCTTC. Protein sequence: CASSRASGRDYNEQFF. The rearrangement links TRBV27 to TRBJ2-1, with 12 bases aligning to TRBD2. Germline-derived CDR1 and CDR2 are MNHEY and SMNVEV (reference sequence). The V segment lost 5 bases and the J segment 4 bases; nucleotides outside the gene matches: 6. The CDR3 consists of 16 residues.

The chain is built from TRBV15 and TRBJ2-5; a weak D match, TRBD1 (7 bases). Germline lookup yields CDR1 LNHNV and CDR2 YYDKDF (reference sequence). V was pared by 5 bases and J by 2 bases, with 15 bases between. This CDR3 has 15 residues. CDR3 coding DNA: TGTGCCACCAGCTTGGACTCAGGGGGGCAAGAGACCCAGTACTTC. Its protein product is CATSLDSGGQETQYF.

The CDR3 sequence: CASSEGIGANNQPQHF. Here the CDR3 DNA reads TGTGCCAGCAGTGAAGGGATAGGGGCCAACAATCAGCCCCAGCATTTT. V gene TRBV6-1 combines with J gene TRBJ1-5, with a possible D match to TRBD1 (5 bases). This CDR3 is 16 amino acids long. Germline assignment: CDR1 MNHNS and CDR2 SASEGT. V lost 1 base to trimming and J lost 3 bases, with 13 bases between them.

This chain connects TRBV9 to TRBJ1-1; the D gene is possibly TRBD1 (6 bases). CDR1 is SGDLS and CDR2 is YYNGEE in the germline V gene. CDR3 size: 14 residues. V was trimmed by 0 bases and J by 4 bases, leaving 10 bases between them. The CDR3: CASSVVTGFTEAFF. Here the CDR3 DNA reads TGTGCCAGCAGCGTAGTTACAGGGTTCACTGAAGCTTTCTTT.

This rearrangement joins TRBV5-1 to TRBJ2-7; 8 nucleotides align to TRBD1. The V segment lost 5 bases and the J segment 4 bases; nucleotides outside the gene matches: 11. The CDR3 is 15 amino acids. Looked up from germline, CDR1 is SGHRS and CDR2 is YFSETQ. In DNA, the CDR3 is TGCGCCAGCAGTCCCGGGACAGGCGGATTGTACGAGCAGTACTTC. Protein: CASSPGTGGLYEQYF.